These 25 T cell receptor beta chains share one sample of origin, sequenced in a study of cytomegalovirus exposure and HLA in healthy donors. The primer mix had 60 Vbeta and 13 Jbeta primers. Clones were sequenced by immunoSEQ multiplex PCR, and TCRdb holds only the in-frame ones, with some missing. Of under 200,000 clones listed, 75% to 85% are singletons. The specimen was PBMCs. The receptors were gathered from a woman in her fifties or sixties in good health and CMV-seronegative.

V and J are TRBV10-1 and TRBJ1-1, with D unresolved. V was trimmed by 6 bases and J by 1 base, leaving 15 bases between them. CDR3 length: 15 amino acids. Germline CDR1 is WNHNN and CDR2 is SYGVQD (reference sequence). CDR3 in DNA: TGCGCCAGCAGCCTAGACCCTTGGCGGAACACTGAAGCTTTCTTT. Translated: CASSLDPWRNTEAFF.

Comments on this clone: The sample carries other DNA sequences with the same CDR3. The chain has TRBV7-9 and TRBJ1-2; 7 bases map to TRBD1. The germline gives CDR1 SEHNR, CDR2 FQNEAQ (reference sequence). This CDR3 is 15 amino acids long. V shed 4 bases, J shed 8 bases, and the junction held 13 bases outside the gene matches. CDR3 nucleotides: TGTGCCAGCAGCTCCCTCGGACAGGAGGTCTACGGCTACACCTTC. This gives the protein CASSSLGQEVYGYTF.

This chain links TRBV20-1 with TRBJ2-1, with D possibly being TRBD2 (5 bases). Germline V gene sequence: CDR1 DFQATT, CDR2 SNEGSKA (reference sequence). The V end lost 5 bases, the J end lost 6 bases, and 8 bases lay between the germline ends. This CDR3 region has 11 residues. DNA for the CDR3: TGCAGTGCTGCCCGGGGCAATGAGCAGTTCTTC. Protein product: CSAARGNEQFF.

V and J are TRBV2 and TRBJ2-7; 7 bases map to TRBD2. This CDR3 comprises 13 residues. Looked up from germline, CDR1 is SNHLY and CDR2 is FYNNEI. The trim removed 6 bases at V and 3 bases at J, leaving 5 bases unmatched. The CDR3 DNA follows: TGTGCCAGCAGGGGGGAGGGGCTCTACGAGCAGTACTTC. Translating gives CASRGEGLYEQYF.

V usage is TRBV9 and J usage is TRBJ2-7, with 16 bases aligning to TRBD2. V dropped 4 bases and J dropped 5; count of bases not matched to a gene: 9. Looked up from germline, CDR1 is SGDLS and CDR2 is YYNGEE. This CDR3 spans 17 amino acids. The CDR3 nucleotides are TGTGCCAGCAGCCTGGGACTAGCGGGAGGGCCTGGGGACGAGCAGTACTTC. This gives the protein CASSLGLAGGPGDEQYF.

The CDR3 DNA is TGTGCCACCTCAGGGGCCCCTGGGGCCAACGTCCTGACTTTC. Translation: CATSGAPGANVLTF. The rearrangement links TRBV15 to TRBJ2-6, with D possibly TRBD1 on 6 matching bases. Trimming cost V 8 bases and J 2 bases, with 10 bases left between them. From germline, CDR1 is LNHNV and CDR2 YYDKDF (reference sequence). This CDR3 is built from 14 residues.

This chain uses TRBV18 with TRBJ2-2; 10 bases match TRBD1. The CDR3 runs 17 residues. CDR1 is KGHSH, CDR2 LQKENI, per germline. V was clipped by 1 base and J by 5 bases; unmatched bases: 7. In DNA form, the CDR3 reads TGTGCCAGCTCACCACAAAGACAGGGGGCGGATACCGGGGAGCTGTTTTTT. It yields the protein CASSPQRQGADTGELFF.

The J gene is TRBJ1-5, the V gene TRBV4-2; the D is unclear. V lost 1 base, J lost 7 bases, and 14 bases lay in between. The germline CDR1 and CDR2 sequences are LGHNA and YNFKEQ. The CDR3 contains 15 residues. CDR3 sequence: CASSQGEQLDQPQHF. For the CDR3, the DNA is TGTGCCAGCAGCCAAGGCGAACAGCTTGACCAGCCCCAGCATTTT.

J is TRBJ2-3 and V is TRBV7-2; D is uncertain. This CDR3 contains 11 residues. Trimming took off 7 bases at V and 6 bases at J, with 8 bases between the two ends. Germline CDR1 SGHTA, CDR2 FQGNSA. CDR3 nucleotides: TGTGCCAGCACCCCTCCCGATACGCAGTATTTT. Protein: CASTPPDTQYF.

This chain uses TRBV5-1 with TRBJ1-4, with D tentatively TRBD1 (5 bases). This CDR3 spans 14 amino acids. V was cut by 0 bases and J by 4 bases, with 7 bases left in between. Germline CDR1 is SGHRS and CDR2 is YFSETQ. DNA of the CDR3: TGCGCCAGCAGCTTGGGACAGATTAATGAAAAACTGTTTTTT. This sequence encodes CASSLGQINEKLFF.

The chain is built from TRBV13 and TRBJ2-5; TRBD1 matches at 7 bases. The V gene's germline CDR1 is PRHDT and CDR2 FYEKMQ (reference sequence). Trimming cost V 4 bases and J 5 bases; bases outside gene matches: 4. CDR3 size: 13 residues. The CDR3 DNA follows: TGTGCCAGCAGCTCCGGACAGGCCGAGACCCAGTACTTC. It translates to CASSSGQAETQYF. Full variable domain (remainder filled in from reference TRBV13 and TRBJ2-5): AAGVIQSPRHLIKEKRETATLKCYPIPRHDTVYWYQQGPGQDPQFLISFYEKMQSDKGSIPDRFSAQQFSDYHSELNMSSLELGDSALYFCASSSGQAETQYFGPGTRLLVL.

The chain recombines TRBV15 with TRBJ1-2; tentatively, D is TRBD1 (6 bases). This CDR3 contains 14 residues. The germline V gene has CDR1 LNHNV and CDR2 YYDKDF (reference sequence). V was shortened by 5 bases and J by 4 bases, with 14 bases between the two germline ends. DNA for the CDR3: TGTGCCACCAGCCCTCGGGACATCAGCTATGGCTACACCTTC. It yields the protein CATSPRDISYGYTF.

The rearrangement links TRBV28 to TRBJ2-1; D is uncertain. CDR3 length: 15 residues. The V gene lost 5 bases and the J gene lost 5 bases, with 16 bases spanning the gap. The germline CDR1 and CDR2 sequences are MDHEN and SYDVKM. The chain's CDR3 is CASSPSLGGNNEQFF. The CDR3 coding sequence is TGTGCCAGCAGTCCCTCCCTTGGCGGTAACAATGAGCAGTTCTTC.

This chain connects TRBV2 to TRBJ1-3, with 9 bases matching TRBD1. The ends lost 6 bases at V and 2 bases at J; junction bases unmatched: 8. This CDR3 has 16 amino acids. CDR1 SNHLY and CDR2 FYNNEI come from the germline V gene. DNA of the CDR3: TGTGCCAGCAGCCGGGACAGGGTAGGGACTGGAAACACCATATATTTT. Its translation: CASSRDRVGTGNTIYF.

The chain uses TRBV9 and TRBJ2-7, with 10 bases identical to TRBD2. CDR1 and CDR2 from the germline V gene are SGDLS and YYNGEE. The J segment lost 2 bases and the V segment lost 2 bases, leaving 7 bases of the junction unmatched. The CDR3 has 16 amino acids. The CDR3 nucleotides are TGTGCCAGCAGCGTTGCAGCGGGAGGGCCTACCTACGAGCAGTACTTC. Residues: CASSVAAGGPTYEQYF.

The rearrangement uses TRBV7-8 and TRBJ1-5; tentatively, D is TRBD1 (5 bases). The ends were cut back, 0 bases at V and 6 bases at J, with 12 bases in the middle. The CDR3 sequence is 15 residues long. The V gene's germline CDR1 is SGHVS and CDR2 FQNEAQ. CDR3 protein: CASSLAGGGSQPQHF. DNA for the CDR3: TGTGCCAGCAGCTTAGCGGGCGGGGGGAGTCAGCCCCAGCATTTT.

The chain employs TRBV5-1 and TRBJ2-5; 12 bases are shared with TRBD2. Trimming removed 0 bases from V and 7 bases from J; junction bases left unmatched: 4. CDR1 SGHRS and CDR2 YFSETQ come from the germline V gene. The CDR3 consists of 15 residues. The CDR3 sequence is CASSLVLAGGGTQYF. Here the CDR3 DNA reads TGCGCCAGCAGCTTGGTACTAGCGGGAGGTGGGACCCAGTACTTC.

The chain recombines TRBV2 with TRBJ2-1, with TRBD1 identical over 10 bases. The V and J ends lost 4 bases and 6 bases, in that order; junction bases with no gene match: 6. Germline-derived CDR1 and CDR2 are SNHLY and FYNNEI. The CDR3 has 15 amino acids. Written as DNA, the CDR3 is TGTGCCAGCAGTGCGCGGGACAGGGGTTTCAATGAGCAGTTCTTC. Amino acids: CASSARDRGFNEQFF.

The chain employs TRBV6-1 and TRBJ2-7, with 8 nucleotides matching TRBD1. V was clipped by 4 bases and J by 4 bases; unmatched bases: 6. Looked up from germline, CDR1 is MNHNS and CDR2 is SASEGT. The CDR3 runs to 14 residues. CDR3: CASSVNRGRYEQYF. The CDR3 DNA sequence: TGTGCCAGCAGTGTAAACAGGGGGAGATACGAGCAGTACTTC.

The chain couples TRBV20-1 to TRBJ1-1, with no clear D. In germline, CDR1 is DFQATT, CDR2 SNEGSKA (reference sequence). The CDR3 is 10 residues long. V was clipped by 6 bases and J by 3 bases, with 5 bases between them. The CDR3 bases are TGCAGTGCCGGGGACACTGAAGCTTTCTTT. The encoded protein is CSAGDTEAFF.

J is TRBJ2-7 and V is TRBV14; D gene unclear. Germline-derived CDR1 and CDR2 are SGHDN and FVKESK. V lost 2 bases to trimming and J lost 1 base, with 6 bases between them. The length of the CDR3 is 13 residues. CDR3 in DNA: TGTGCCAGCAGCCAATACTCATCCTACGAGCAGTACTTC. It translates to CASSQYSSYEQYF.

Here the CDR3 DNA reads TGTGCCAGCAGTGTAGGGGGAGGGGGCTACAATGAGCAGTTCTTC. Translated, it gives CASSVGGGGYNEQFF. The chain carries TRBV2 and TRBJ2-1; perhaps TRBD2 as D (7 bases). V gave up 4 bases and J gave up 3 bases, with 13 bases separating them. The CDR3 consists of 15 residues. Germline V gives CDR1 SNHLY, CDR2 FYNNEI.

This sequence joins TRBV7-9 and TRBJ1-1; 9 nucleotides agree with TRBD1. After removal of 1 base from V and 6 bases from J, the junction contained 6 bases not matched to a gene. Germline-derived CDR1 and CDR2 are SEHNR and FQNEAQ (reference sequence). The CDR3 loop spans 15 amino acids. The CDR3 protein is CASSLVAQGASEAFF. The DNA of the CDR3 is TGTGCCAGCAGCTTAGTAGCACAGGGGGCCTCTGAAGCTTTCTTT. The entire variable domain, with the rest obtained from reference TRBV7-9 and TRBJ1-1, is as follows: DTGVSQNPRHKITKRGQNVTFRCDPISEHNRLYWYRQTLGQGPEFLTYFQNEAQLEKSRLLSDRFSAERPKGSFSTLEIQRTEQGDSAMYLCASSLVAQGASEAFFGQGTRLTVV.

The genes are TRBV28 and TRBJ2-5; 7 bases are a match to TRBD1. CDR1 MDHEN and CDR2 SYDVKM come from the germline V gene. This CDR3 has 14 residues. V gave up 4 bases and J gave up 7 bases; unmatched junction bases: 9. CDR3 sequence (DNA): TGTGCCAGCAGTTCGTACAGGGGTCGAGGGACCCAGTACTTC. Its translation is CASSSYRGRGTQYF. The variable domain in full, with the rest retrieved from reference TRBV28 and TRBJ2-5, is DVKVTQSSRYLVKRTGEKVFLECVQDMDHENMFWYRQDPGLGLRLIYFSYDVKMKEKGDIPEGYSVSREKKERFSLILESASTNQTSMYLCASSSYRGRGTQYFGPGTRLLVL.

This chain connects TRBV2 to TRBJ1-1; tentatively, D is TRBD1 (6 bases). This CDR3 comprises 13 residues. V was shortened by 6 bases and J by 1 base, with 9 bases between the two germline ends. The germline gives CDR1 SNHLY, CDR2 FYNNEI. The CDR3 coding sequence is TGTGCCAGCAGCCTACAGGGGAACACTGAAGCTTTCTTT. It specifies CASSLQGNTEAFF.